This entry is about one T cell receptor (beta chain). This entry comes from a study of T cell changes during pregnancy in multiple sclerosis. Germline CDR1 LNHDA, CDR2 SQIVND (reference sequence). The CDR3 extends over 15 amino acids. Trimming cost V 9 bases and J 1 base, with 18 bases left between them. The protocol was immunoSEQ multiplex PCR, while the TCRdb copy is restricted to in-frame clones and leaves out a portion. The sample contains some 100,000 clones, about 94% of which appear only once. The chain joins TRBV19 to TRBJ1-1, with a possible D match to TRBD1 (6 bases). The sequenced sample was peripheral blood, obtained before pregnancy. This receptor was obtained from a female donor with multiple sclerosis, enrolled in a pregnancy study. DNA for the CDR3: TGTGCCAGCCTACACCCGGGACATTGGAACACTGAAGCTTTCTTT. Translated: CASLHPGHWNTEAFF.